These 24 T cell receptor beta chains share one sample of origin, sequenced in a study of human T cells and chemical hapten exposure. Time point: patch test 2, 6 weeks after DPC sensitization. Treatment reported: therapeutic diphenylcyclopropenone sensitization with weekly scalp DPC. A single record per CDR3 protein comes from TCRdb applying MiXCR to the RACE reads. The sample contains tens of thousands of distinct CDR3 sequences, over 9.5% of which appear only once. The specimen was whole blood, collected in connection with sensitization to the hapten diphenylcyclopropenone (DPC). These receptors originate from a woman between 50 and 59 years old with alopecia areata. Some clones in this sample may be carry-over from other donors' samples.

The chain couples TRBV20-1 to TRBJ2-5, with 8 positions matching TRBD2. The germline V gene has CDR1 DFQATT and CDR2 SNEGSKA (reference sequence). The V and J ends lost 1 base and 4 bases, in that order; junction bases with no gene match: 2. The CDR3 has 13 residues. Here the CDR3 reads CSARVAGGETQYF. The CDR3 coding sequence is TGCAGTGCTAGAGTTGCGGGGGGAGAGACCCAGTACTTC.

The chain recombines TRBV12-3 or TRBV12-4 with TRBJ2-2; 10 bases line up with TRBD2. CDR3 length equals 16 residues. V lost 7 bases, J lost 0 bases, and 5 bases stayed unmatched. CDR3 residues: CASILGLAANTGELFF. The CDR3, as DNA: TGTGCCAGCATCCTTGGACTAGCGGCGAACACCGGGGAGCTGTTTTTT.

This chain joins TRBV5-4 and TRBJ1-2; D is uncertain. The germline V gene has CDR1 SGHNT and CDR2 YYREEE (reference sequence). This CDR3 comprises 17 residues. V was shortened by 4 bases and J by 0 bases, with 19 bases between the two germline ends. For the CDR3, the DNA is TGTGCCAGCAGCCGGGCCGCGGCGGACGCAGCTAACTATGGCTACACCTTC. The encoded protein is CASSRAAADAANYGYTF.

The chain couples TRBV28 to TRBJ2-5, with D possibly TRBD1 on 5 matching bases. Trimming took off 2 bases at V and 4 bases at J, with 8 bases between the two ends. The CDR3 is 13 residues long. CDR1 MDHEN and CDR2 SYDVKM come from the germline V gene. CDR3 nucleotides: TGTGCCAGCAGTTTACAGGGTTTAGAGACCCAGTACTTC. Translation gives CASSLQGLETQYF.

This clonotype was detected ten times or more. The genes are TRBV29-1 and TRBJ2-1, with D hard to call. V shed 5 bases and J shed 8 bases, with 7 bases lying between them. This CDR3 contains 10 residues. Germline V gene sequence: CDR1 SQVTM, CDR2 ANQGSEA. The CDR3 here is CSVNPDEQFF. The CDR3, as DNA: TGCAGCGTTAATCCTGATGAGCAGTTCTTC.

This clonotype showed up just a few times. The J gene is TRBJ2-7, the V gene TRBV5-4; tentative D call: TRBD1 (6 bases). The CDR3 is 15 amino acids. Per the germline V gene, CDR1 is SGHNT and CDR2 is YYREEE (reference sequence). V lost 4 bases to trimming and J lost 0 bases, with 14 bases between them. CDR3 region: CASSAQTGPSYEQYF. The CDR3 region has the DNA TGTGCCAGCAGCGCCCAGACAGGTCCCTCCTACGAGCAGTACTTC. The full variable domain, with the rest looked up from reference TRBV5-4 and TRBJ2-7, is ETGVTQSPTHLIKTRGQQVTLRCSSQSGHNTVSWYQQALGQGPQFIFQYYREEENGRGNFPPRFSGLQFPNYSSELNVNALELDDSALYLCASSAQTGPSYEQYFGPGTRLTVT.

This clonotype has only a few counts. This chain links TRBV12-3 or TRBV12-4 with TRBJ1-2; D is perhaps TRBD1 (6 bases). V lost 7 bases and J 4 bases, leaving 13 bases between the germline ends. The CDR3 runs to 13 residues. CDR3 protein: CASTPGGAYGYTF. CDR3 DNA: TGTGCCAGCACCCCGGGGGGGGCCTATGGCTACACCTTC.

This clonotype was observed at least ten times. The chain carries TRBV20-1 and TRBJ1-1, with TRBD1 identical over 8 bases. The junction had 3 bases not matched to a gene; V was cut back by 6 bases and J by 3 bases. Germline values: CDR1 DFQATT, CDR2 SNEGSKA (reference sequence). This CDR3 has 12 amino acids. The CDR3 is CSARTGYTEAFF. The CDR3 DNA is TGCAGTGCAAGGACAGGGTACACTGAAGCTTTCTTT.

CDR3 residues: CASSINTYEQYF. Written as DNA, the CDR3 is TGCGCCAGCAGCATAAACACCTACGAGCAGTACTTC. This chain links TRBV5-1 with TRBJ2-7; D unresolved. V lost 4 bases, J lost 2 bases, and 7 bases lay in between. The germline V gene has CDR1 SGHRS and CDR2 YFSETQ. This CDR3 spans 12 amino acids.

V usage is TRBV7-8 and J usage is TRBJ2-1; TRBD2 matches at 9 bases. Germline trimming cut 0 bases from V and 9 bases from J; bases unmatched to any gene: 9. The germline V gene has CDR1 SGHVS and CDR2 FQNEAQ. This CDR3 is 16 amino acids long. The CDR3 here is CASSLAPASGNPEQFF. The CDR3 region has the DNA TGTGCCAGCAGCTTAGCCCCGGCTAGCGGGAACCCTGAGCAGTTCTTC.

V and J are TRBV11-2 and TRBJ1-1, with D possibly matching TRBD1 (5 bases). Trimming cost V 3 bases and J 3 bases, with 11 bases left between them. CDR1 and CDR2 from the germline V gene are SGHAT and FQNNGV. CDR3 size: 14 residues. The CDR3 DNA sequence: TGTGCCAGCAGCTTCCCCCAGGGTGACACTGAAGCTTTCTTT. It translates to CASSFPQGDTEAFF.

This clonotype was observed many times. The CDR3 protein is CASRLARSSYNEQFF. CDR3 bases: TGTGCCAGCAGACTAGCCCGAAGCTCCTACAATGAGCAGTTCTTC. The chain recombines TRBV6-2 or TRBV6-3 with TRBJ2-1; maybe TRBD2 (6 bases). The CDR3 runs to 15 residues. CDR1 and CDR2 from the germline V gene are MNHEY and SVGEGT. Trimming removed 6 bases at V and 0 bases at J, with 12 bases between.

The chain uses TRBV5-4 and TRBJ2-1; unclear D gene. V dropped 0 bases and J dropped 0 bases, with 7 bases sitting between them. Germline V gene data show CDR1 as SGHNT and CDR2 as YYREEE (reference sequence). The CDR3 is 15 residues long. The CDR3 region is CASSLAWGSYNEQFF. The CDR3 DNA reads as TGTGCCAGCAGCTTGGCATGGGGCTCCTACAATGAGCAGTTCTTC.

This clonotype was observed many times. The chain carries TRBV14 and TRBJ1-4; 9 positions match TRBD1. J was trimmed by 6 bases and V by 2 bases; bases with no gene match: 1. Per germline, CDR1 SGHDN and CDR2 FVKESK. This CDR3 is built from 14 residues. CDR3 sequence: CASSQWTGDEKLFF. CDR3 DNA: TGTGCCAGCAGCCAATGGACAGGGGATGAAAAACTGTTTTTT.

This clonotype occurred a few times. DNA of the CDR3: TGTGCCAGCAGCAAACTAGCGGGAGATCGGTACGAGCAGTACTTC. This encodes CASSKLAGDRYEQYF. V usage is TRBV6-5 and J usage is TRBJ2-7, with TRBD2 matching 11 bases. The germline gives CDR1 MNHEY, CDR2 SVGAGI. The CDR3 is 15 residues long. V was pared by 6 bases and J by 4 bases, with 8 bases of the junction left unmatched.

This clonotype was detected ten times or more. The rearrangement uses TRBV4-1 and TRBJ2-7, with 8 positions matching TRBD2. The CDR3 runs 16 residues. V shed 1 base, J shed 3 bases, and the junction held 8 bases outside the gene matches. Germline V gives CDR1 MGHRA, CDR2 YSYEKL. CDR3 region: CASSQAPAGEYYEQYF. CDR3 in DNA: TGCGCCAGCAGCCAAGCTCCAGCGGGAGAATACTACGAGCAGTACTTC.

The sample holds a few counts of this clonotype. This rearrangement joins TRBV2 to TRBJ2-1; 7 bases are a match to TRBD2. Germline trimming cut 11 bases from V and 15 bases from J; bases unmatched to any gene: 16. This CDR3 contains 12 residues. Germline CDR1 SNHLY, CDR2 FYNNEI. The CDR3 coding sequence is TGTGCCTCCGGGACTACTGAATTCCAAGGGTTCTTC. Translation gives CASGTTEFQGFF.

This clonotype has at least ten counts. V and J are TRBV15 and TRBJ2-7; a weak D match, TRBD1 (5 bases). V lost 0 bases and J 2 bases, leaving 11 bases between the germline ends. Germline CDR1 is LNHNV and CDR2 is YYDKDF (reference sequence). The CDR3 has 15 amino acids. CDR3 sequence (DNA): TGTGCCACCAGCAGAGATCCTCCAGGGACCTACGAGCAGTACTTC. It codes for CATSRDPPGTYEQYF.

This clonotype was counted between two and nine times. This chain connects TRBV12-3 or TRBV12-4 to TRBJ1-4, with 7 nucleotides matching TRBD1. The J segment lost 8 bases and the V segment lost 1 base, leaving 4 bases of the junction unmatched. CDR3 length equals 14 residues. CDR3 in DNA: TGTGCCAGCAGTTTAGGGGCGACAGGGGAAAAACTGTTTTTT. Translating it yields CASSLGATGEKLFF.

In its sample, this clonotype was seen many times. The CDR3: CASSLGPYQETQYF. The CDR3 bases are TGTGCCAGCAGCTTAGGCCCGTACCAAGAGACCCAGTACTTC. The V and J genes are TRBV7-2 and TRBJ2-5, with D unresolved. Trimming shortened V by 1 base and J by 0 bases, and 6 bases separated the two germline ends. Germline CDR1 and CDR2: SGHTA and FQGNSA. This CDR3 is built from 14 residues.

The chain employs TRBV5-5 and TRBJ1-4; the match to TRBD1 covers 7 bases. J was trimmed by 8 bases and V by 3 bases; bases with no gene match: 10. CDR1 and CDR2 (germline): SGHKS, YYEKEE (reference sequence). CDR3 length equals 15 residues. The CDR3 reads CASSYLQGKGEKLFF. The CDR3, as DNA: TGTGCCAGCAGCTACTTACAGGGGAAAGGCGAAAAACTGTTTTTT.

This clonotype was observed a handful of times. The chain uses TRBV4-1 and TRBJ2-7, with D maybe TRBD2 (6 bases). The germline V gene has CDR1 MGHRA and CDR2 YSYEKL. The CDR3 is made up of 15 amino acids. Trimming took off 0 bases at V and 9 bases at J, with 18 bases between the two ends. CDR3 bases: TGCGCCAGCAGCCAAGAATTGGGACTCCAGATTCGGCAGTACTTC. Protein product: CASSQELGLQIRQYF.

In this sample, this clonotype turned up many times. The rearrangement joins TRBV29-1 to TRBJ2-6; D remains unclear. Trimming took off 1 base at V and 2 bases at J, with 6 bases between the two ends. Per the germline V gene, CDR1 is SQVTM and CDR2 is ANQGSEA. The CDR3 is 14 amino acids. In nucleotides, the CDR3 is TGCAGCGTTGAAGCGAGGCCTGGGGCCAACGTCCTGACTTTC. Residues: CSVEARPGANVLTF. Together with reference TRBV29-1 and TRBJ2-6, the CDR3 gives the full variable domain: SAVISQKPSRDICQRGTSLTIQCQVDSQVTMMFWYRQQPGQSLTLIATANQGSEATYESGFVIDKFPISRPNLTFSTLTVSNMSPEDSSIYLCSVEARPGANVLTFGAGSRLTVL.

Ten or more counts support this clonotype. V and J are TRBV21-1 and TRBJ2-7. TRBV21-1 is marked as a pseudogene. This CDR3 has 15 residues. The CDR3 DNA reads TGTGCCAGCAGCAAAGACTGTGAGGATTCCTACGAGCAGTACTTC. Its protein is CASSKDCEDSYEQYF.